This is a list of T cell receptor beta chains from one sample in a study of cytomegalovirus exposure and HLA in healthy donors. This table comes from immunoSEQ multiplex PCR, and its TCRdb copy is limited to in-frame clones, with some not included. This sample has around 150,000 clones, with around 86% found just once. Sample: PBMCs. All receptors come from a woman in her forties or fifties in good health and CMV-seropositive. The CDR3 runs from the conserved cysteine through the conserved F or W. A D gene is named only where the DNA matches it firmly. Where a row states a size, it is once, few, many or the class of an expanded clone; other rows omit it.

CDR3 length: 14
V gene: TRBV7-3
D gene: -
J gene: TRBJ2-4
clone size: -
CDR3 protein: CASSPTGSQNIQYF
CDR3 DNA: TGTGCCAGCAGCCCCACGGGGTCCCAAAACATTCAGTACTTC

CDR3 length: 14
V gene: TRBV27
D gene: TRBD2
J gene: TRBJ2-7
clone size: few
CDR3 protein: CASSPSGRVDEQYF
CDR3 DNA: TGTGCCAGCAGTCCTAGCGGGAGAGTCGACGAGCAGTACTTC

CDR3 length: 14
V gene: TRBV5-5
D gene: TRBD1
J gene: TRBJ2-7
clone size: -
CDR3 protein: CASSFGTGGAEQYF
CDR3 DNA: TGTGCCAGCAGTTTTGGGACAGGGGGCGCCGAGCAGTACTTC

CDR3 length: 15
V gene: TRBV9
D gene: TRBD1
J gene: TRBJ1-2
clone size: once
CDR3 protein: CASSYLPTGVYGYTF
CDR3 DNA: TGTGCCAGCAGCTACCTACCGACAGGGGTCTATGGCTACACCTTC

CDR3 length: 13
V gene: TRBV2
D gene: -
J gene: TRBJ1-3
clone size: -
CDR3 protein: CASRKDSGNTIYF
CDR3 DNA: TGTGCCAGCAGGAAGGACAGTGGAAACACCATATATTTT

CDR3 length: 15
V gene: TRBV18
D gene: TRBD2
J gene: TRBJ2-7
clone size: -
CDR3 protein: CASSSLIVGGDEQYF
CDR3 DNA: TGTGCCAGCTCATCACTTATCGTGGGGGGGGACGAGCAGTACTTC

CDR3 length: 11
V gene: TRBV2
D gene: -
J gene: TRBJ1-1
clone size: -
CDR3 protein: CASTVNTEAFF
CDR3 DNA: TGTGCCAGCACAGTGAACACTGAAGCTTTCTTT

CDR3 length: 18
V gene: TRBV15
D gene: TRBD1
J gene: TRBJ2-2
clone size: -
CDR3 protein: CATSRDRNTGSRTGELFF
CDR3 DNA: TGTGCCACCAGCAGGGACAGGAATACAGGGAGTCGCACCGGGGAGCTGTTTTTT

CDR3 length: 13
V gene: TRBV10-3
D gene: -
J gene: TRBJ2-7
clone size: -
CDR3 protein: CAIRGDTRDEQYF
CDR3 DNA: TGTGCCATCAGGGGGGACACCAGGGACGAGCAGTACTTC

CDR3 length: 16
V gene: TRBV19
D gene: -
J gene: TRBJ2-6
clone size: -
CDR3 protein: CASSMDSPSGANVLTF
CDR3 DNA: TGTGCCAGTAGTATGGACAGTCCCTCTGGGGCCAACGTCCTGACTTTC

CDR3 length: 12
V gene: TRBV2
D gene: -
J gene: TRBJ2-7
clone size: -
CDR3 protein: CASRVRGSEQYF
CDR3 DNA: TGTGCCAGCAGAGTCAGGGGAAGCGAGCAGTACTTC

CDR3 length: 14
V gene: TRBV2
D gene: TRBD2
J gene: TRBJ2-1
clone size: -
CDR3 protein: CASRRASGNDEQFF
CDR3 DNA: TGTGCCAGCAGGAGGGCTAGCGGTAACGATGAGCAGTTCTTC

CDR3 length: 15
V gene: TRBV4-1
D gene: -
J gene: TRBJ1-1
clone size: once
CDR3 protein: CASSPLSGGPSEAFF
CDR3 DNA: TGCGCCAGCAGCCCGCTTTCCGGGGGGCCGTCTGAAGCTTTCTTT

CDR3 length: 17
V gene: TRBV6-1
D gene: TRBD1
J gene: TRBJ2-1
clone size: few
CDR3 protein: CASSGPGQVLLYNEQFF
CDR3 DNA: TGTGCCAGCAGTGGCCCGGGACAGGTCCTTCTTTACAATGAGCAGTTCTTC

CDR3 length: 13
V gene: TRBV30
D gene: TRBD1
J gene: TRBJ1-6
clone size: -
CDR3 protein: CAWRDRDSLPLHF
CDR3 DNA: TGTGCCTGGAGAGACCGGGACAGTCTCCCCCTCCACTTT

CDR3 length: 13
V gene: TRBV6-5
D gene: -
J gene: TRBJ2-1
clone size: -
CDR3 protein: CASSPGGLNEQFF
CDR3 DNA: TGTGCCAGCAGCCCCGGGGGGCTCAATGAGCAGTTCTTC

CDR3 length: 16
V gene: TRBV2
D gene: TRBD2
J gene: TRBJ2-1
clone size: -
CDR3 protein: CASSEDGRGSYNEQFF
CDR3 DNA: TGTGCCAGCAGTGAAGACGGGCGGGGGTCCTACAATGAACAGTTCTTC

CDR3 length: 13
V gene: TRBV5-4
D gene: -
J gene: TRBJ1-1
clone size: -
CDR3 protein: CASSLGVQAEAFF
CDR3 DNA: TGTGCCAGCAGCCTGGGAGTACAGGCTGAAGCTTTCTTT

CDR3 length: 16
V gene: TRBV6-5
D gene: -
J gene: TRBJ1-6
clone size: -
CDR3 protein: CASSYSGGSYNSPLHF
CDR3 DNA: TGTGCCAGCAGTTACTCAGGGGGCTCCTATAATTCACCCCTCCACTTT

CDR3 length: 17
V gene: TRBV28
D gene: TRBD1
J gene: TRBJ2-7
clone size: -
CDR3 protein: CASSSRDRGYKSYEQYF
CDR3 DNA: TGTGCCAGCAGTTCCCGGGACAGGGGCTATAAATCCTACGAGCAGTACTTC

CDR3 length: 17
V gene: TRBV30
D gene: TRBD1
J gene: TRBJ1-5
clone size: once
CDR3 protein: CAWTPRGTGYSNQPQHF
CDR3 DNA: TGTGCCTGGACGCCCCGGGGGACAGGGTATAGCAATCAGCCCCAGCATTTT

CDR3 length: 16
V gene: TRBV4-3
D gene: TRBD2
J gene: TRBJ2-1
clone size: few
CDR3 protein: CASSVRLAGGIGEQFF
CDR3 DNA: TGCGCCAGCAGCGTCCGACTAGCGGGGGGGATCGGTGAGCAGTTCTTC

CDR3 length: 14
V gene: TRBV2
D gene: TRBD1
J gene: TRBJ1-5
clone size: -
CDR3 protein: CASGVGTVHQPQHF
CDR3 DNA: TGTGCCAGCGGGGTAGGGACAGTTCATCAGCCCCAGCATTTT

CDR3 length: 14
V gene: TRBV6-1
D gene: TRBD2
J gene: TRBJ2-7
clone size: once
CDR3 protein: CASSEGLEAYEQYF
CDR3 DNA: TGTGCCAGCAGTGAGGGACTAGAAGCCTACGAGCAGTACTTC

CDR3 length: 15
V gene: TRBV18
D gene: -
J gene: TRBJ1-3
clone size: -
CDR3 protein: CASSPQRRSGNTIYF
CDR3 DNA: TGTGCCAGCTCACCACAGCGTAGAAGTGGAAACACCATATATTTT

CDR3 length: 16
V gene: TRBV7-9
D gene: -
J gene: TRBJ1-2
clone size: -
CDR3 protein: CASSSTDDWGADGYTF
CDR3 DNA: TGTGCCAGCAGCTCTACAGATGATTGGGGCGCAGACGGCTACACCTTC

CDR3 length: 15
V gene: TRBV5-1
D gene: TRBD2
J gene: TRBJ2-7
clone size: -
CDR3 protein: CASSLVLAGAYEQYF
CDR3 DNA: TGCGCCAGCAGCTTGGTACTAGCGGGAGCCTACGAGCAGTACTTC

CDR3 length: 15
V gene: TRBV6-1
D gene: TRBD1
J gene: TRBJ2-7
clone size: -
CDR3 protein: CASSDSQGAYYEQYF
CDR3 DNA: TGTGCCAGCAGTGACTCTCAGGGGGCCTACTACGAGCAGTACTTC

CDR3 length: 18
V gene: TRBV27
D gene: -
J gene: TRBJ2-6
clone size: -
CDR3 protein: CASSLTAGGTSGANVLTF
CDR3 DNA: TGTGCCAGCAGTTTAACCGCTGGGGGGACGTCTGGGGCCAACGTCCTGACTTTC

CDR3 length: 15
V gene: TRBV30
D gene: -
J gene: TRBJ2-3
clone size: -
CDR3 protein: CAWSVQSTSTDTQYF
CDR3 DNA: TGTGCCTGGAGTGTACAGTCCACTAGCACAGATACGCAGTATTTT

CDR3 length: 15
V gene: TRBV7-2
D gene: TRBD1
J gene: TRBJ1-2
clone size: -
CDR3 protein: CATRGLGFGDGGYTF
CDR3 DNA: TGTGCCACGAGGGGGCTAGGATTTGGTGATGGTGGCTACACCTTC

CDR3 length: 13
V gene: TRBV7-7
D gene: -
J gene: TRBJ2-7
clone size: -
CDR3 protein: CASSLNRYGEQYF
CDR3 DNA: TGTGCTAGCAGCTTAAACAGATACGGCGAGCAGTACTTC